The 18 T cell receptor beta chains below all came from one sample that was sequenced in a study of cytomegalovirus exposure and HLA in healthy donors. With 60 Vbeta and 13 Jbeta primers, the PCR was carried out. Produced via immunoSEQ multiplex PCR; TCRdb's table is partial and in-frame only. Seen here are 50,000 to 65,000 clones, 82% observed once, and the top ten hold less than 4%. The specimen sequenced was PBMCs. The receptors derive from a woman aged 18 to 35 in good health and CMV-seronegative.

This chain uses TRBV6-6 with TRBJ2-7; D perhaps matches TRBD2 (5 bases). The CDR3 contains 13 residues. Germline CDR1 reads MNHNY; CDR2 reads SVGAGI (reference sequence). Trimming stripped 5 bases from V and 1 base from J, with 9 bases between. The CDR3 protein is CASSPPGSYEQYF. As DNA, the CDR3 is TGTGCCAGCAGTCCCCCGGGGTCCTACGAGCAGTACTTC.

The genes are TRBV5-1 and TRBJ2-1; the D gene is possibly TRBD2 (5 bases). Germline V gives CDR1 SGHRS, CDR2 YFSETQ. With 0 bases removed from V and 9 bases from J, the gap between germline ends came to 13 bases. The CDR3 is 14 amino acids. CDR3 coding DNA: TGCGCCAGCAGCTTGGGCGACTCCGGAGGTGAGCAGTTCTTC. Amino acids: CASSLGDSGGEQFF.

In nucleotides, the CDR3 is TGTGCCAGCAGTCAACTCCTGGGGGACGGGGGGGAGACCCAGTACTTC. Amino acid sequence: CASSQLLGDGGETQYF. V gene TRBV5-6 combines with J gene TRBJ2-5; 7 bases map to TRBD2. This CDR3 is 16 amino acids long. Germline V gene lookup returns CDR1 SGHDT and CDR2 YYEEEE. J was trimmed by 5 bases and V by 5 bases; bases with no gene match: 15.

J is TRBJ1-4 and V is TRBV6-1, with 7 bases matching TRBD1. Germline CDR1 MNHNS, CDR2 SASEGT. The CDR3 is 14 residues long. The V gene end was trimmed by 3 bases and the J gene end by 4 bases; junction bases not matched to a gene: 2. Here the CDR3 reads CASSEDRINEKLFF. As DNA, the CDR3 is TGTGCCAGCAGTGAGGACAGGATTAATGAAAAACTGTTTTTT.

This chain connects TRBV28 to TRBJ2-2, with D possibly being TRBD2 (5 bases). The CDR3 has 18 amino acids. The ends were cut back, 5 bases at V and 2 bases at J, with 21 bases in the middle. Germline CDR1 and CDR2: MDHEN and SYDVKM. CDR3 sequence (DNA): TGTGCCAGCAGTCCCTCAGGAGCGGAAAAATATAACACCGGGGAGCTGTTTTTT. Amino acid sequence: CASSPSGAEKYNTGELFF.

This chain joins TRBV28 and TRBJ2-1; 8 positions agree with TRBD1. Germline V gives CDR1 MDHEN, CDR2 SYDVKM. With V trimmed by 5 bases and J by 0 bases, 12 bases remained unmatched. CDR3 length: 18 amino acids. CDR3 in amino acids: CASSAPDAGTGSYNEQFF. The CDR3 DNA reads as TGTGCCAGCAGTGCACCCGACGCCGGGACAGGCTCCTACAATGAGCAGTTCTTC.

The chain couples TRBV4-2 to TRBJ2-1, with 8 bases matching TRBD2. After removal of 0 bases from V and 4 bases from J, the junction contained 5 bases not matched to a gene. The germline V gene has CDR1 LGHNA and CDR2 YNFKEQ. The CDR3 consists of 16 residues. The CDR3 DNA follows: TGTGCCAGCAGCCAAGAGGGGCTAGCGGGTTACAATGAGCAGTTCTTC. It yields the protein CASSQEGLAGYNEQFF.

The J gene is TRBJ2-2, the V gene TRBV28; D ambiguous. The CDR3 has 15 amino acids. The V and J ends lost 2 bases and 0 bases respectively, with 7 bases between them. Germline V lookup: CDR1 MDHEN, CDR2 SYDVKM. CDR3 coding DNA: TGTGCCAGCAGTTTAAGACATACGAACACCGGGGAGCTGTTTTTT. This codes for CASSLRHTNTGELFF.

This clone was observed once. CDR3 loop: CASSLVGREWNQPQHF. In DNA, the CDR3 is TGTGCCAGCAGCTTAGTCGGCAGGGAATGGAATCAGCCCCAGCATTTT. J is TRBJ1-5 and V is TRBV11-3, with D tentatively TRBD1 (5 bases). The CDR3 has 16 residues. Trimming removed 1 base at V and 4 bases at J, with 14 bases between. CDR1 and CDR2 from the germline V gene are SGHNT and YENEEA.

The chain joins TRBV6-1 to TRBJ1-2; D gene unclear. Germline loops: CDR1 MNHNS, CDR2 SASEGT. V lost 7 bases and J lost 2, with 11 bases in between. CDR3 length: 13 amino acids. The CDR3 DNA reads TGTGCCAGCACGGAGGCTGACAACTATGGCTACACCTTC. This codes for CASTEADNYGYTF.

DNA for the CDR3: TGTGCCGGGAGGCTCTCCCCTAACTATGGCTACACCTTC. Translation: CAGRLSPNYGYTF. The chain joins TRBV28 to TRBJ1-2; D remains unclear. This CDR3 has 13 amino acids. The V gene's germline CDR1 is MDHEN and CDR2 SYDVKM. V dropped 11 bases and J dropped 0 bases, with 13 bases sitting between them.

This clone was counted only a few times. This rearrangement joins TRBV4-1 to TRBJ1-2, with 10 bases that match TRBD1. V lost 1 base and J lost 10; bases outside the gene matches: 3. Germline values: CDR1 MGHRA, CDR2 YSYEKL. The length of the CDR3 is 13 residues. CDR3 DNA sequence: TGCGCCAGCAGCCAAGGGACAGGGGGAGACTACACCTTC. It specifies CASSQGTGGDYTF.

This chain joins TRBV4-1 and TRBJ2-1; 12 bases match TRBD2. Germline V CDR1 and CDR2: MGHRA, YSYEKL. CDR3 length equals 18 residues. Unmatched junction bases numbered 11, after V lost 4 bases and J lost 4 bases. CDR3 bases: TGCGCCAGCAGCCCGGGGAGGGCTAGCGGGAGGGCTTACAATGAGCAGTTCTTC. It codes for CASSPGRASGRAYNEQFF.

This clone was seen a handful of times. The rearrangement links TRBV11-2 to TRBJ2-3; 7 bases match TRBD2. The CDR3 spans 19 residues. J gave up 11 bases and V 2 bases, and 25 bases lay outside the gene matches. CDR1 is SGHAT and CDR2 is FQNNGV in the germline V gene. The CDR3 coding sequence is TGTGCCAGCAGCTTAAAAGCACCGGGACTACTTACTTCACAGATCTTGCAGTATTTT. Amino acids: CASSLKAPGLLTSQILQYF. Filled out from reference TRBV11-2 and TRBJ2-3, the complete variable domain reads EAGVAQSPRYKIIEKRQSVAFWCNPISGHATLYWYQQILGQGPKLLIQFQNNGVVDDSQLPKDRFSAERLKGVDSTLKIQPAKLEDSAVYLCASSLKAPGLLTSQILQYFGPGTRLTVL.

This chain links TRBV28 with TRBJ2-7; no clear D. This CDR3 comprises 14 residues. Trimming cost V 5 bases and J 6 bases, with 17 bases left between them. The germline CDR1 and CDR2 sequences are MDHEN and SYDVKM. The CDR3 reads CASSPPLRGSEQYF. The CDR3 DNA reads TGTGCCAGCAGTCCGCCCCTACGCGGCTCCGAGCAGTACTTC.

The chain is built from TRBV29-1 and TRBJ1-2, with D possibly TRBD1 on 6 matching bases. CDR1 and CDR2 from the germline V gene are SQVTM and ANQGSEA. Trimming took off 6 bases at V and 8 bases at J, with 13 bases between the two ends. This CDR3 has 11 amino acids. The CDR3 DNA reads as TGCAGCGTCCGACAGGTTTCCGGCTACACCTTC. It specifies CSVRQVSGYTF.

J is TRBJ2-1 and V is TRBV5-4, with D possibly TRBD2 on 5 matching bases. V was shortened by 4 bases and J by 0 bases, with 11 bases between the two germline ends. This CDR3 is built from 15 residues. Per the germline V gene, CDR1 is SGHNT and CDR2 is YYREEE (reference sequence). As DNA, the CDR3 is TGTGCCAGCAGCCAAAGCGGAGGCTCCTACAATGAGCAGTTCTTC. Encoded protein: CASSQSGGSYNEQFF.

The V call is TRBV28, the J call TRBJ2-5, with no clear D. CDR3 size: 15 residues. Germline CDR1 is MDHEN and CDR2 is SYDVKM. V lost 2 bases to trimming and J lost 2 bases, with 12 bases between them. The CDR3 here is CASSLGRLVQETQYF. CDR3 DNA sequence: TGTGCCAGCAGTTTAGGCAGGCTGGTACAAGAGACCCAGTACTTC. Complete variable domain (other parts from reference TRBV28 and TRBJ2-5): DVKVTQSSRYLVKRTGEKVFLECVQDMDHENMFWYRQDPGLGLRLIYFSYDVKMKEKGDIPEGYSVSREKKERFSLILESASTNQTSMYLCASSLGRLVQETQYFGPGTRLLVL.